This T cell receptor (beta chain) was identified in a study of read filtering for tumor transcriptome and immune sequencing. Overall study context: By R-ISS, stages I, II and III held approximately 8, 16 and 7 patients.

This clonotype has ten or more counts. Its antigen is as yet unknown. Study-wide results and caveats: RNA-seq captured clonotypes less deeply and reliably than IR-seq.

The V gene's germline CDR1 is SEHNR and CDR2 FQNEAQ (reference sequence). The CDR3 totals 15 residues. Trimming took off 8 bases at V and 3 bases at J, with 16 bases between the two ends. From around 0.4 ug of RNA, a library with molecular barcoded alpha/delta and beta/gamma adaptors was made. TCRdb called the reads again in MiXCR, with one record for every CDR3 protein. Of about 46,000 distinct CDR3 sequences in the sample, around 20% were seen once. Bone marrow was sampled from every patient at the time of active disease. Sequenced: a population of CD138-negative cells sorted from bone marrow. The sequence derives from a donor at least 40 years old with multiple myeloma. The rearrangement links TRBV7-9 to TRBJ2-2; no reliable D call. This CDR3 is CASSSIAPDTGELFF. The CDR3 DNA reads TGTGCCAGCTCGTCGATAGCACCAGACACCGGGGAGCTGTTTTTT. Looking up the rest from reference TRBV7-9 and TRBJ2-2 gives the full variable domain: DTGVSQNPRHKITKRGQNVTFRCDPISEHNRLYWYRQTLGQGPEFLTYFQNEAQLEKSRLLSDRFSAERPKGSFSTLEIQRTEQGDSAMYLCASSSIAPDTGELFFGEGSRLTVL.